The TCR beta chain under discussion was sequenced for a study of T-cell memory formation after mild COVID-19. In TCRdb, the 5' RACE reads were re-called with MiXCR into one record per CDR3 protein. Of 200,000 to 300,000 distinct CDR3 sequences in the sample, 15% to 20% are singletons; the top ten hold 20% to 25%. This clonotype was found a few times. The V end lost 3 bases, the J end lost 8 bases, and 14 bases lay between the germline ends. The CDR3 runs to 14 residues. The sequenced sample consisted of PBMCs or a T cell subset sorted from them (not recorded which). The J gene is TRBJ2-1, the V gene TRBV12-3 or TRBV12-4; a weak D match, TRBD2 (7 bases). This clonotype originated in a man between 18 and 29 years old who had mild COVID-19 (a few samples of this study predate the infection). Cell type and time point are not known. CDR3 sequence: CASSFGGGVDEQFF. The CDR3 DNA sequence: TGTGCCAGCAGTTTCGGCGGGGGCGTGGATGAGCAGTTCTTC.